These 16 T cell receptor beta chains were sequenced from one sample in a study of control samples from healthy donors and cancer patients. The table came from immunoSEQ multiplex PCR; TCRdb's copy has only in-frame clones and leaves some out. Among fewer than 120,000 clones listed, around nine tenths were seen once. Sequenced sample: PBMCs. These receptors were taken from a woman in her sixties or seventies with lung cancer.

This rearrangement joins TRBV28 to TRBJ1-1; TRBD1 is a possible D gene (6 bases). The germline V gene has CDR1 MDHEN and CDR2 SYDVKM. The CDR3 contains 16 residues. The V gene lost 7 bases and the J gene lost 4 bases, with 22 bases spanning the gap. The CDR3 bases are TGTGCCAGCACGCACGTCCGGGACAACGAAGTCACTGAAGCTTTCTTT. Amino acid sequence: CASTHVRDNEVTEAFF.

This clone was detected only a few times. The rearrangement links TRBV4-1 to TRBJ1-3; 8 nucleotides line up with TRBD1. The V gene's germline CDR1 is MGHRA and CDR2 YSYEKL. The CDR3 has 18 residues. The V segment lost 1 base and the J segment 5 bases; nucleotides outside the gene matches: 13. The CDR3 protein is CASSQGPGQGGDRNTIYF. Written as DNA, the CDR3 is TGCGCCAGCAGCCAAGGACCCGGACAGGGAGGTGACAGAAACACCATATATTTT.

V and J are TRBV29-1 and TRBJ2-7, with 7 nucleotides matching TRBD1. V lost 4 bases, J lost 6 bases, and 6 bases stayed unmatched. There are 12 residues in the CDR3. Germline CDR1 reads SQVTM; CDR2 reads ANQGSEA. CDR3 residues: CSVGGQDREQYF. The CDR3 nucleotides are TGCAGCGTTGGTGGACAGGATCGCGAGCAGTACTTC.

The chain combines TRBV10-3 with TRBJ2-5; TRBD1 or TRBD2 may be the D gene (5 bases each). Trimming removed 6 bases from V and 5 bases from J, with 16 bases in between. CDR1 is ENHRY, CDR2 SYGVKD, per germline. The length of the CDR3 is 14 residues. The CDR3 bases are TGTGCCATCAGCGCCGAGGGGTTCATGGAGACCCAGTACTTC. Encoded protein: CAISAEGFMETQYF.

This chain links TRBV7-9 with TRBJ1-3; 7 nucleotides match TRBD1. The V gene end was trimmed by 3 bases and the J gene end by 5 bases; junction bases not matched to a gene: 4. The CDR3 covers 14 residues. Germline V gives CDR1 SEHNR, CDR2 FQNEAQ (reference sequence). CDR3 coding DNA: TGTGCCAGCAGCTTCGGGACAGATAGAAACACCATATATTTT. It encodes CASSFGTDRNTIYF. Together with reference TRBV7-9 and TRBJ1-3, the CDR3 gives the full variable domain: DTGVSQNPRHKITKRGQNVTFRCDPISEHNRLYWYRQTLGQGPEFLTYFQNEAQLEKSRLLSDRFSAERPKGSFSTLEIQRTEQGDSAMYLCASSFGTDRNTIYFGEGSWLTVV.

V and J are TRBV7-9 and TRBJ1-2; maybe TRBD1 (6 bases). This CDR3 spans 12 amino acids. Per the germline V gene, CDR1 is SEHNR and CDR2 is FQNEAQ (reference sequence). The ends were cut back, 5 bases at V and 5 bases at J, with 9 bases in the middle. The CDR3 region is CASSPGQYGYTF. The CDR3 coding sequence is TGTGCCAGCAGCCCTGGACAGTATGGCTACACCTTC.

This chain links TRBV5-1 with TRBJ2-1; 7 bases agree with TRBD2. The trim removed 3 bases at V and 5 bases at J, leaving 11 bases unmatched. Germline V gives CDR1 SGHRS, CDR2 YFSETQ. CDR3 length: 16 residues. The CDR3 spells CASSWAGGRENNEQFF. CDR3 nucleotides: TGCGCCAGCAGCTGGGCCGGCGGGAGAGAAAACAATGAGCAGTTCTTC.

The V and J genes are TRBV6-5 and TRBJ1-3; possible D gene TRBD1, 6 bases. With 6 bases removed from V and 4 bases from J, the gap between germline ends came to 13 bases. The CDR3 is made up of 14 amino acids. In germline, CDR1 is MNHEY, CDR2 SVGAGI. Here the CDR3 reads CASSSDSDGNTIYF. The CDR3 DNA reads TGTGCCAGCAGCTCGGACAGTGACGGAAACACCATATATTTT.

The chain links TRBV9 to TRBJ1-6; 7 bases agree with TRBD1. The CDR3 loop spans 15 amino acids. The germline gives CDR1 SGDLS, CDR2 YYNGEE. V lost 4 bases and J lost 7; bases outside the gene matches: 8. CDR3 protein: CASSPTGDRNSPLHF. The DNA of the CDR3 is TGTGCCAGCAGCCCAACAGGGGATCGGAATTCACCCCTCCACTTT.

CDR3 sequence: CASSLALRTLTSTDTQYF. In nucleotides, the CDR3 is TGCGCCAGCAGCTTGGCCCTAAGGACTCTAACCTCCACAGATACGCAGTATTTT. The chain employs TRBV5-1 and TRBJ2-3, with D tentatively TRBD2 (5 bases). Germline values: CDR1 SGHRS, CDR2 YFSETQ. This CDR3 has 18 amino acids. The V and J ends lost 0 bases and 2 bases respectively, with 19 bases between them.

This sequence joins TRBV7-3 and TRBJ2-7; no reliable D call. Germline V gives CDR1 SGHTA, CDR2 FQGTGA. V lost 2 bases to trimming and J lost 0 bases, with 11 bases between them. The CDR3 loop spans 15 amino acids. CDR3 coding DNA: TGTGCCAGCAGCTTAGATGGCGGATCCTCCTACGAGCAGTACTTC. It translates to CASSLDGGSSYEQYF.

This chain links TRBV5-1 with TRBJ2-5, with unresolved D. Germline V lookup: CDR1 SGHRS, CDR2 YFSETQ. The CDR3 sequence is 15 residues long. Trimming stripped 1 base from V and 1 base from J, with 11 bases between. The CDR3 protein is CASSLRPASQETQYF. Written as DNA, the CDR3 is TGCGCCAGCAGCTTGCGGCCGGCGAGCCAAGAGACCCAGTACTTC.

The V and J genes are TRBV9 and TRBJ2-7; D could derive from TRBD1 or TRBD2 (5 bases each). This CDR3 contains 15 residues. The V end was cut by 4 bases, the J end by 1 base, with 15 bases between. The germline V gene encodes CDR1 SGDLS and CDR2 YYNGEE. The CDR3, as DNA: TGTGCCAGCAGCACATACTGGGACCGGTCCTACGAGCAGTACTTC. Amino acids: CASSTYWDRSYEQYF.

The chain employs TRBV5-1 and TRBJ2-2, with D unclear. The V end was cut by 0 bases, the J end by 4 bases, with 7 bases between. This CDR3 comprises 14 residues. CDR1 and CDR2 (germline): SGHRS, YFSETQ. The CDR3 bases are TGCGCCAGCAGCTTGGGCCGGATCACCGGGGAGCTGTTTTTT. Translating it yields CASSLGRITGELFF.

The rearrangement joins TRBV19 to TRBJ2-7; 11 bases line up with TRBD2. V lost 4 bases to trimming and J lost 3 bases; unmatched junction nucleotides: 11. Germline V gene lookup returns CDR1 LNHDA and CDR2 SQIVND (reference sequence). The CDR3 runs to 17 residues. CDR3 sequence: CASSTKAGGLADYEQYF. DNA of the CDR3: TGTGCCAGTAGTACCAAAGCGGGGGGACTAGCGGACTACGAGCAGTACTTC.

This clone has only one observation. This chain joins TRBV11-2 and TRBJ2-5; perhaps TRBD2 as D (5 bases). Germline assignment: CDR1 SGHAT and CDR2 FQNNGV. The CDR3 extends over 13 amino acids. Trimming removed 5 bases from V and 3 bases from J, with 10 bases in between. The CDR3 DNA follows: TGTGCCAGCAGCCTTGGGAGAGAAGAGACCCAGTACTTC. Translated, it gives CASSLGREETQYF. Drawing the rest from reference TRBV11-2 and TRBJ2-5, the complete variable domain is EAGVAQSPRYKIIEKRQSVAFWCNPISGHATLYWYQQILGQGPKLLIQFQNNGVVDDSQLPKDRFSAERLKGVDSTLKIQPAKLEDSAVYLCASSLGREETQYFGPGTRLLVL.